This T cell receptor (beta chain) was identified during a study of blood T cell repertoires in COVID-19 (dated by TCRdb to the early 2020s). With respect to the entire study: Samples covering the acute and convalescent phases of COVID-19 were provided by collaborators in the United States, Italy and Spain. The prospective study material was composed of cDNA or gDNA derived from T cells, B-cell-depleted T cells, or PBMCs. Deeply sampled blood TCRbeta repertoires from subjects exposed to, actively infected with, or recovered from COVID-19 were included in the dataset. The repertoires were released in a freely available public database meant as a resource for research on the immune response to SARS-CoV-2. The samples were drawn from the first 160 participants of the ongoing ImmuneRACE study and from 1,200 or so subjects provided by 6 global collaborators. The sample metadata nearly always contained a de-identified subject ID, COVID-19 status, age in years and sex. Where HLA class I and class II types were available, the types were taken from metadata supplied by the sample provider, not from assay-based typing. What the research found in general, with its limitations: Clinical and demographic metadata were provided uncurated, with the amount varying by source and participant.

In Seattle, one collaborating source enrolled patients while the infection was active and tracked those patients longitudinally over the course of disease. The collaborating institutions used their own protocols to collect whole blood in K2EDTA tubes. For TCRbeta analysis, collaborator samples were shipped as frozen whole blood, as isolated PBMCs, or as DNA extracted from either sample type. From a lookup of the germline V gene, CDR1 and CDR2 are SGHAT and FQNNGV. There are 15 amino acids in the CDR3, from cysteine to phenylalanine inclusive. The read is trimmed to its CDR3 DNA, 45 bases read in frame from base 1. V is pruned by 5 bases and J by 5 bases, leaving 9 bases of the junction without a gene match. About this clone: It has no known antigen specificity. No base qualities exist here, and no much larger clone lies one base off it.

TCRbeta CDR3 regions were amplified from genomic DNA using the immunoSEQ Assay, a bias-controlled multiplex PCR. The source study handled its data this way. Nucleated cell counts per sample were estimated from amplification of reference gene primers within the assay. To quantify the absolute abundance of each unique TCRbeta CDR3 rearrangement, sequence reads were collapsed and filtered. For each sample, productive Simpson clonality was calculated as the square root of Simpson's diversity index across productive rearrangements. Here the immuneACCESS table is served through TCRdb, limited to in-frame sequences with V and J called. Missing clones are a known gap in these copies; in checked studies unresolved V genes cover under half, and the rest lacks a known reason. The V and J calls and clone size are taken from that table; D and trimming were inferred from the DNA. This sample is represented by approximately 210,000 clones; 70% to 90% of them were singletons. The top ten clonotypes cover around 10% of the sample.

The specimen sequenced was peripheral blood. The receptor chain draws on TRBV11-2 and TRBJ2-1; 7 middle bases align to TRBD1. This TCR was sampled from a man in his forties or fifties with COVID-19, enrolled during active disease. The nucleotide sequence reads as follows: TGTGCCAGCAGCCTCCGACAGGGATCCGACAATGAGCAGTTCTTC. This yields the protein CASSLRQGSDNEQFF.